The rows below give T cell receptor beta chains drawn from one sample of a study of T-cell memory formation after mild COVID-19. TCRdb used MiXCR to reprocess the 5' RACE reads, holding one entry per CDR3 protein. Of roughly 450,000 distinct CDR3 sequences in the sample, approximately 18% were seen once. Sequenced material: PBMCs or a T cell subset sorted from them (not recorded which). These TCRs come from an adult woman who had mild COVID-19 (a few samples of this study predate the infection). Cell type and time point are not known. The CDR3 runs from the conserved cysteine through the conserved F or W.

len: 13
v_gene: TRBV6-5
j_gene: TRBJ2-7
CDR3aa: CASSYGIRSEQYF

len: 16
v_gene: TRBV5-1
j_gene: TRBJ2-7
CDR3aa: CASRPTSNPSSYEQYF

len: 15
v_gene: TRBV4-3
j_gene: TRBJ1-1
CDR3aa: CASSQDLQQNTEAFF

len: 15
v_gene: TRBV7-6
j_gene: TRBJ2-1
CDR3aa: CASSLSRTNLGEQFF

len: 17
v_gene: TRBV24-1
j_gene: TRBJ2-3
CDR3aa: CATSDRSVRELTDTQYF

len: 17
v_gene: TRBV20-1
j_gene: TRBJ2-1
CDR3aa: CSARDPRGGFSYNEQFF

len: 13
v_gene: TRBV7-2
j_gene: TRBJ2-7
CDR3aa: CASSPGRSYEQYF

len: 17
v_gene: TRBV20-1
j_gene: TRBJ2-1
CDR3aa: CSATGNSLSGSTHEQFF

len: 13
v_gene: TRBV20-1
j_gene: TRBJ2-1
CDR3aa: CSASGTIPNEQFF

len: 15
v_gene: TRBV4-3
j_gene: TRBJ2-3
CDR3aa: CASSQEIGRADTQYF

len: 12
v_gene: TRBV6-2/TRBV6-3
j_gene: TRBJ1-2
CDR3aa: CASRRQVYGYTF

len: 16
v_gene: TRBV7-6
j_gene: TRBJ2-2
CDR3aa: CASSLGAGQNTGELFF

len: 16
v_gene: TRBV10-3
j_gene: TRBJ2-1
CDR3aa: CAISPGTGGLAEGLFF

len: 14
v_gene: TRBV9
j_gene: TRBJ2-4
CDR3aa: CASSASRGKNIQYF

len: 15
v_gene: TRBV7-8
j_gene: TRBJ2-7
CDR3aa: CASSLLTGLRYEQYF

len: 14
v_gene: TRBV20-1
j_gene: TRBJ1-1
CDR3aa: CSARGGAANTEAFF

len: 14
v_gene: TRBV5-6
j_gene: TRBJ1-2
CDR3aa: CASSLEGSYYGYTF

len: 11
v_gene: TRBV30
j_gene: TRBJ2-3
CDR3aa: CAWSGTDTQYF

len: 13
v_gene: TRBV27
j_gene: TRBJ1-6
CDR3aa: CASSSRGLSPLHF

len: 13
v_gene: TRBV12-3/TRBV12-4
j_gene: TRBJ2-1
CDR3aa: CASGTLGYNEQFF

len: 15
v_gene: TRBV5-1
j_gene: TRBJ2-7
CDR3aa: CASGFSGTGGGEQYF

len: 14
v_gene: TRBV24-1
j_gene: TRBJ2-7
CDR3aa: CATSDLRQGYEQYF

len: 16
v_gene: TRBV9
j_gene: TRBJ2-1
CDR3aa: CASSATSGGLYNEQFF

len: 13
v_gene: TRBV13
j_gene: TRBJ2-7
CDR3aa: CASSLEGPWEQYF

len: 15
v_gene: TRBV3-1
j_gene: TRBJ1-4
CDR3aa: CASSATRHPNEKLFF

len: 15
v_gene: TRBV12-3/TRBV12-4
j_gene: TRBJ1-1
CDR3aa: CASSLSGALNTEAFF

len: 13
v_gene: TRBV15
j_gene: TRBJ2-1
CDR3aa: CATSRVQGNEQFF

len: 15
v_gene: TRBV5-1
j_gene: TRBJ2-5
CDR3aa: CASSLVGTPQETQYF

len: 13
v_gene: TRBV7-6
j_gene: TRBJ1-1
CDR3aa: CASGPIQGTEAFF

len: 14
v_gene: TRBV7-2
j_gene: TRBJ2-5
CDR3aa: CASSDRGPQETQYF

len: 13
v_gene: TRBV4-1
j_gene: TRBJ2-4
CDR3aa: CASGQGGENIQYF

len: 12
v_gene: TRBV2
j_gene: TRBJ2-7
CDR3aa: CASRITGREQYF

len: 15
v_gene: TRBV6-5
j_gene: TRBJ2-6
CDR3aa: CASGDPGAGANVLTF

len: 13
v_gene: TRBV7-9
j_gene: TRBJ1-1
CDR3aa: CASSLGGSTEAFF

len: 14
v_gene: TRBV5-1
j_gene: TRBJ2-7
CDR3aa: CASSKLDPSYEQYF

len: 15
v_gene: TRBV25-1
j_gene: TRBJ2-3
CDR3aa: CASSSSVERTDTQYF

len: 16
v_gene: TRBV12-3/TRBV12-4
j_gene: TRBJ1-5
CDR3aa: CASTRGGRGRGQPQHF

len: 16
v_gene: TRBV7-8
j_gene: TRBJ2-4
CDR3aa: CASSKLAGGPPNIQYF

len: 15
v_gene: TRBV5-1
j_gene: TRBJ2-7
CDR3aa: CASSSDWGGAYEQYF

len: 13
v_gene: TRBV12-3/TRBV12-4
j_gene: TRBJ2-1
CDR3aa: CASRPSGGNEQFF

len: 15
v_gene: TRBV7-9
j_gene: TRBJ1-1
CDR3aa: CASRDRGRGETEAFF

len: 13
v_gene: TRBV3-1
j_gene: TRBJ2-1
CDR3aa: CASSQQGSDEQFF

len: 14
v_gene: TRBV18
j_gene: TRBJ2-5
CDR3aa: CASSPDFGSETQYF

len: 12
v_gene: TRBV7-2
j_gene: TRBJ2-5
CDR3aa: CASSRLVETQYF

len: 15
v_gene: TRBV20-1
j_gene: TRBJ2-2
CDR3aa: CSANSGGAYTGELFF

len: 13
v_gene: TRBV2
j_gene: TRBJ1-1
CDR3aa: CASSGGTNTEAFF

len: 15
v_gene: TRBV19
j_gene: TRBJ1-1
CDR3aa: CASSFQQGVDTEAFF